The sequence of this TCR beta chain was determined in a study of blood T cells in healthy people across ages. Study outcomes and limitations: It was not known whether donors were CMV positive (a possible confounder of expanded clonotype changes). The lack of PBMC sorting stopped any conclusive naive versus antigen-experienced comparison.

The CDR3 is 15 residues long. Germline V gene sequence: CDR1 LNHDA, CDR2 SQIVND (reference sequence). V shed 3 bases and J shed 0 bases, with 11 bases lying between them. Using a J-beta primer mix together with a sample-barcoded 5' primer, a second PCR was run for about 7 to 12 cycles. Each cDNA molecule, via a template-switch adaptor with 12 random nucleotides, was tagged. TCRdb redid the calling of the 5' RACE reads with MiXCR, one entry per CDR3 protein. The sample yields 630,000 or so distinct CDR3 sequences, 32% seen once. Points on this clonotype: Its target is not known.

Material: blood. The V call is TRBV19, the J call TRBJ1-1; a possible D gene is TRBD1 (5 bases). This sequence was found in a woman aged 80 or older in good health. In DNA, the CDR3 is TGTGCCAGTAGTATGGCAGGGTCGGTGAACACTGAAGCTTTCTTT. Translating it yields CASSMAGSVNTEAFF.